The clone carrying this TCR beta chain was seen a single time. Its target is not known. With 5 bases clipped from V and 6 bases from J, the junction kept 12 bases outside the gene matches. This CDR3 spans 17 amino acids. The germline CDR1 and CDR2 sequences are SGHTA and FQGTGA. The sample originates from a study of vaccination and CD4 T cells after COVID-19. Across the study: Cellular stimulation was performed using overlapping spike peptides derived from SARS-CoV-2, HCoV-NL63, HCoV-OC43 and HCoV-229E. The control cultures got either a CEFX pool, an HIV-1 Nef pool, or no peptide at all.

With the Oncomine TCR Beta short-read assay, DNA from cultured CD4+ T cells was sequenced. TCRdb reprocessed the PCR reads via MiXCR and lists one record per CDR3 protein. The sample shows approximately 12,000 distinct CDR3 sequences, approximately 65% of them seen only once. Treatment in this sample: roughly nine-day PBMC culture with coronavirus spike peptide pools or control peptides (ViraFEST assay). TCRs were sequenced by ViraFEST after antigen-specific T cells had been expanded with peptide pools. Positive PCR dates covered March to December 2020, before US Alpha, Beta and Delta variants. The source was CD4+ T cells from blood, cultured in vitro, collected before SARS-CoV-2 vaccination. This chain joins TRBV7-3 and TRBJ2-3; TRBD2 agrees at 12 bases. The receptor comes from a human donor who had recovered from COVID-19. Here the CDR3 DNA reads TGTGCCAGCAGCCGACACACTAGCGGGAGGAGGTCCGATACGCAGTATTTT. Residues: CASSRHTSGRRSDTQYF.